The clone carrying this TCR beta chain was seen at least ten times. This sample was taken from a study of Graves' ophthalmopathy and Graves' hyperthyroidism. The TCR beta CDR3 regions underwent amplification from RNA transcripts. The first-round RT-PCR employed HTBI primers together with the Qiagen OneStep RT-PCR kit. A multiplex PCR was then performed as the second round. Using its own MiXCR run on the multiplex PCR reads, TCRdb lists one record per CDR3 protein. The sample records 170,000 or so distinct CDR3 sequences, roughly 37% being singletons. V trimming: 6 bases; J trimming: 9 bases; junction bases outside the gene matches: 9. The CDR3 covers 14 residues. Germline CDR1 reads SNHLY; CDR2 reads FYNNEI.

The sequenced sample consisted of peripheral blood. The chain employs TRBV2 and TRBJ2-7, with 12 nucleotides matching TRBD2. The sequence came from a woman between 40 and 55 years old with Graves' ophthalmopathy. The CDR3 coding sequence is TGTGCCAGCAGGGCACCTAGCGGGAGGGCGGCGCAGTACTTC. Its protein product is CASRAPSGRAAQYF.